What follows are 16 T cell receptor beta chains derived from one specimen sequenced in a study of cytomegalovirus exposure and HLA in healthy donors. Use of 60 Vbeta and 13 Jbeta primers characterized the PCR. TCRdb's copy holds only in-frame clones and misses some; the assay was immunoSEQ multiplex PCR. The table includes some 130,000 clones, less than 90% detected once. The sample taken for sequencing was PBMCs. The receptors derive from a man aged 40-49 years in good health and CMV-seronegative.

This chain joins TRBV27 and TRBJ2-1; TRBD2 agrees at 8 bases. The CDR3 runs to 14 residues. Germline assignment: CDR1 MNHEY and CDR2 SMNVEV (reference sequence). V shed 5 bases, J shed 4 bases, and the junction held 4 bases outside the gene matches. Here the CDR3 DNA reads TGTGCCAGCAGTCCCGGGACTAGTTACAATGAGCAGTTCTTC. Translation: CASSPGTSYNEQFF.

This clone has more than one count but fewer than ten. The chain recombines TRBV11-2 with TRBJ2-7; 8 bases map to TRBD1. The CDR3 has 15 residues. The germline V gene has CDR1 SGHAT and CDR2 FQNNGV. V was pared by 6 bases and J by 7 bases, with 14 bases of the junction left unmatched. This chain's CDR3 is CASRPDRDPLEEQYF. The CDR3 DNA reads as TGTGCCAGCAGACCGGACAGGGACCCGCTGGAGGAGCAGTACTTC.

As for this clone: The junction does not match germline at one end; this may be a read error. The identical CDR3 is also encoded by other nucleotide sequences in the sample. This sequence joins TRBV10-3 and TRBJ1-6; a weak D match, TRBD1 (5 bases). Germline lookup yields CDR1 ENHRY and CDR2 SYGVKD. The CDR3 totals 16 residues. CDR3 sequence: CAISESAGPYNSPLHF. The CDR3 coding sequence is TGTGCTATCAGTGAGTCGGCAGGGCCCTATAATTCACCCCTCCACTTT.

The chain employs TRBV4-3 and TRBJ2-3; the match to TRBD2 covers 10 bases. The CDR3 length is 19 residues. Germline lookup yields CDR1 LGHNA and CDR2 YSLEER. With V trimmed by 0 bases and J by 6 bases, 15 bases remained unmatched. The CDR3 DNA follows: TGCGCCAGCAGCCAAGATTTGGGACCTAGCGGGAGTCTGGCGGATACGCAGTATTTT. This gives the protein CASSQDLGPSGSLADTQYF.

The chain has TRBV20-1 and TRBJ1-1, with D possibly TRBD1 on 6 matching bases. CDR3 length equals 11 residues. V shed 5 bases and J shed 11 bases, with 15 bases lying between them. Germline CDR1 reads DFQATT; CDR2 reads SNEGSKA (reference sequence). In DNA, the CDR3 is TGCAGTGCTTCCCACAGGGATACGGCTTTCTTT. Translated, it gives CSASHRDTAFF.

The CDR3 DNA reads TGTGCCAGCAGTGACTTCGGAGAGACCCAGTACTTC. Translating it yields CASSDFGETQYF. The rearrangement joins TRBV6-1 to TRBJ2-5, with no clear D. The CDR3 totals 12 residues. The V end lost 3 bases, the J end lost 4 bases, and 6 bases lay between the germline ends. CDR1 MNHNS and CDR2 SASEGT come from the germline V gene.

V usage is TRBV6-6 and J usage is TRBJ1-5, with TRBD1 matching over 7 bases. V lost 1 base to trimming and J lost 5 bases; unmatched junction nucleotides: 2. This CDR3 contains 14 residues. Germline V CDR1 and CDR2: MNHNY, SVGAGI (reference sequence). CDR3 in amino acids: CASSYFTGDQPQHF. CDR3 in DNA: TGTGCCAGCAGTTACTTCACAGGGGATCAGCCCCAGCATTTT.

In its sample, this clone was seen a few times. This chain connects TRBV13 to TRBJ1-4, with TRBD1 matching 10 bases. The CDR3 is made up of 14 amino acids. Looked up from germline, CDR1 is PRHDT and CDR2 is FYEKMQ (reference sequence). The junction had 4 bases not matched to a gene; V was cut back by 5 bases and J by 7 bases. The CDR3 sequence is CASSIGTGAEKLFF. The CDR3, as DNA: TGTGCCAGCAGCATCGGGACAGGGGCTGAAAAACTGTTTTTT.

The chain carries TRBV19 and TRBJ2-3; TRBD2 aligns across 7 bases. Germline V gives CDR1 LNHDA, CDR2 SQIVND (reference sequence). The CDR3 has 15 amino acids. V shed 2 bases, J shed 4 bases, and the junction held 6 bases outside the gene matches. CDR3 loop: CASSIFGGSADTQYF. The DNA for the CDR3 is TGTGCCAGTAGTATATTTGGCGGGAGTGCAGATACGCAGTATTTT.

The rearrangement links TRBV5-5 to TRBJ1-1, with TRBD1 matching 11 bases. With V trimmed by 4 bases and J by 7 bases, 6 bases remained unmatched. This CDR3 has 14 amino acids. Germline CDR1 reads SGHKS; CDR2 reads YYEKEE (reference sequence). The DNA of the CDR3 is TGTGCCAGCAGCGAGGGACAGGGGGTCTATGAAGCTTTCTTT. As protein: CASSEGQGVYEAFF.

On this clone: This sample also contains other DNA sequences that code for the same CDR3. This chain links TRBV6-1 with TRBJ2-7; 9 bases are a match to TRBD1. With 3 bases clipped from V and 0 bases from J, the junction kept 3 bases outside the gene matches. Germline V gene lookup returns CDR1 MNHNS and CDR2 SASEGT. The CDR3 consists of 15 residues. This chain's CDR3 is CASSEGTGFSYEQYF. The CDR3 DNA reads TGTGCCAGCAGTGAGGGGACAGGGTTCTCCTACGAGCAGTACTTC.

This chain joins TRBV18 and TRBJ2-2; a possible D gene is TRBD2 (5 bases). Germline loops: CDR1 KGHSH, CDR2 LQKENI. This CDR3 comprises 15 residues. Trimming cost V 1 base and J 4 bases, with 10 bases left between them. This chain's CDR3 is CASSPRQAGTGELFF. The CDR3 DNA reads TGTGCCAGCTCACCACGCCAGGCGGGCACCGGGGAGCTGTTTTTT.

This chain links TRBV5-1 with TRBJ2-3, with 12 bases lining up with TRBD2. J was trimmed by 0 bases and V by 3 bases; bases with no gene match: 14. This CDR3 region has 20 residues. CDR1 is SGHRS and CDR2 is YFSETQ in the germline V gene. Here the CDR3 reads CASSSKLAGGAPTSTDTQYF. In nucleotides, the CDR3 is TGCGCCAGCAGCTCGAAACTAGCGGGAGGCGCCCCGACTAGCACAGATACGCAGTATTTT.

The chain carries TRBV5-1 and TRBJ2-1; TRBD2 might be the D (5 bases). There are 15 residues in the CDR3. CDR1 SGHRS and CDR2 YFSETQ come from the germline V gene. The V end lost 4 bases, the J end lost 5 bases, and 16 bases lay between the germline ends. CDR3 DNA sequence: TGCGCCAGCAGCCCAGGACTGCACCGGGACAATGAGCAGTTCTTC. Amino acids: CASSPGLHRDNEQFF.

The V gene is TRBV27, the J gene TRBJ1-1, with TRBD1 matching 7 bases. J gave up 6 bases and V 5 bases, and 3 bases lay outside the gene matches. Germline CDR1 and CDR2: MNHEY and SMNVEV (reference sequence). The CDR3 runs to 12 residues. The CDR3 protein is CASSMQGAEAFF. For the CDR3, the DNA is TGTGCCAGCAGTATGCAGGGGGCTGAAGCTTTCTTT.

The rearrangement uses TRBV4-1 and TRBJ1-1; D possibly corresponds to TRBD1 (5 bases). The CDR3 is made up of 14 amino acids. Per germline, CDR1 MGHRA and CDR2 YSYEKL. The V and J ends lost 2 bases and 6 bases respectively, with 13 bases between them. The CDR3 DNA follows: TGCGCCAGCAGCCAAAGGGAGGGGTACGCTGAAGCTTTCTTT. It is translated as CASSQREGYAEAFF.